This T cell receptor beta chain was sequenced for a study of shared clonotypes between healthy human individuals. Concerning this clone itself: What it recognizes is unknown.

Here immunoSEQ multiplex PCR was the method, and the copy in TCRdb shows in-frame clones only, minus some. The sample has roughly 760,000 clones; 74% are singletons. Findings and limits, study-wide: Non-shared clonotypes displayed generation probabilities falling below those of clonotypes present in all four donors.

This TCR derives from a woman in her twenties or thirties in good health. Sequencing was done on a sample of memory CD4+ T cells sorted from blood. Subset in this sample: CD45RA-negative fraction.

The CDR3 DNA reads TGTGCCAGCAGTTGGACTAGCGAGGCCTACAATGAGCAGTTCTTC. As protein: CASSWTSEAYNEQFF. This sequence joins TRBV6-1 and TRBJ2-1; 9 bases map to TRBD2. V trimming: 5 bases; J trimming: 2 bases; junction bases outside the gene matches: 4. Germline V gene lookup returns CDR1 MNHNS and CDR2 SASEGT. CDR3 size: 15 residues.